This T cell receptor beta chain was identified in a study of T cell clonality in common variable immunodeficiency. Study findings and constraints: Fewer TCRbeta clones were shared among CVID subjects than controls. Common variable immunodeficiency TCR beta sequences reportedly had fewer deletions and N-nucleotide insertions. The cause of increased CVID clonality remains unclear without subpopulation sequencing.

Profiling relied on immunoSEQ multiplex PCR, and the TCRdb table lists in-frame clones only, not all of them. There are tens of thousands of clones in the sample, none observed a single time. This clone was detected ten times or more. Its target is not known. The read falls 3 residues short of the CDR3 end, and the missing part is taken from the germline J gene. V was trimmed by 0 bases and J by 4 bases, leaving 18 bases between them. The CDR3 has 17 residues. The germline V gene encodes CDR1 LNHDA and CDR2 SQIVND (reference sequence). The rearrangement links TRBV19 to TRBJ1-1, with D unclear. The sequenced sample consisted of peripheral blood mononuclear cells. The source is a person aged 18 to 70 in good health. Here the CDR3 reads CASSIDLRALTATEAFF. The covered CDR3 bases are TGTGCCAGTAGTATAGATCTTAGGGCCCTGACGGCCACTGAA.